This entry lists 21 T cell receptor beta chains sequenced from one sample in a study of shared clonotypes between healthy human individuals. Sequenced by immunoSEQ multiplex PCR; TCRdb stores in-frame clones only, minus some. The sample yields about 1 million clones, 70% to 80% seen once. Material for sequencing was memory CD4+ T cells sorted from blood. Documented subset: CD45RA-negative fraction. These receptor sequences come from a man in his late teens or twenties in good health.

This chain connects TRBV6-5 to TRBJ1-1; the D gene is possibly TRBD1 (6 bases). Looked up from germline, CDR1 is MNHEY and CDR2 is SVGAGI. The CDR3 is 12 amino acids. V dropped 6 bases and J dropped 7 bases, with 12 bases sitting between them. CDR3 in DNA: TGTGCCAGCAGGAGTAACAGGGATGAAGCTTTCTTT. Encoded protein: CASRSNRDEAFF.

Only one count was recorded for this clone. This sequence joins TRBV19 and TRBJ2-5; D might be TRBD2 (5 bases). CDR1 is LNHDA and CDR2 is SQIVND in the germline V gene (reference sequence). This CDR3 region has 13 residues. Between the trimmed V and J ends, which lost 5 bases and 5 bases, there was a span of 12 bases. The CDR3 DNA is TGTGCCAGTAGTTTCGGACTCATGGAGACCCAGTACTTC. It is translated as CASSFGLMETQYF. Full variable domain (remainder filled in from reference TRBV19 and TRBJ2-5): DGGITQSPKYLFRKEGQNVTLSCEQNLNHDAMYWYRQDPGQGLRLIYYSQIVNDFQKGDIAEGYSVSREKKESFPLTVTSAQKNPTAFYLCASSFGLMETQYFGPGTRLLVL.

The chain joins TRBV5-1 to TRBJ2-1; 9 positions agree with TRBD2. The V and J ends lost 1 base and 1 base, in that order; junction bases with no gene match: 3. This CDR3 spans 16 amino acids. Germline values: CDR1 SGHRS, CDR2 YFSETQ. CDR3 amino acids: CASSLYSGSSYNEQFF. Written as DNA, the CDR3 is TGCGCCAGCAGCTTGTATAGCGGGAGTTCCTACAATGAGCAGTTCTTC.

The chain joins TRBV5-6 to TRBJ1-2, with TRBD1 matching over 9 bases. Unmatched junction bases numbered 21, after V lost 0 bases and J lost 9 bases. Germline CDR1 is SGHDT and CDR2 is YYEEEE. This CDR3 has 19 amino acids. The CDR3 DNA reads TGTGCCAGCAGCTTGGCACAGCTGTGGGGACAGGGATCCCCTATGAGCTACACCTTC. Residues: CASSLAQLWGQGSPMSYTF. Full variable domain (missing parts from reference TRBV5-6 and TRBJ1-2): DAGVTQSPTHLIKTRGQQVTLRCSPKSGHDTVSWYQQALGQGPQFIFQYYEEEERQRGNFPDRFSGHQFPNYSSELNVNALLLGDSALYLCASSLAQLWGQGSPMSYTFGSGTRLTVV.

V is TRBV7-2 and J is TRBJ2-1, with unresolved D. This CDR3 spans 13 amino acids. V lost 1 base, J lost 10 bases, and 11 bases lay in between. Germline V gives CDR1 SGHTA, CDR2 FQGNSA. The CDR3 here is CASSLGPQAEQFF. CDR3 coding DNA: TGTGCCAGCAGCTTAGGGCCTCAAGCGGAGCAGTTCTTC. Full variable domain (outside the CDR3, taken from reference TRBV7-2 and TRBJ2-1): GAGVSQSPSNKVTEKGKDVELRCDPISGHTALYWYRQSLGQGLEFLIYFQGNSAPDKSGLPSDRFSAERTGGSVSTLTIQRTQQEDSAVYLCASSLGPQAEQFFGPGTRLTVL.

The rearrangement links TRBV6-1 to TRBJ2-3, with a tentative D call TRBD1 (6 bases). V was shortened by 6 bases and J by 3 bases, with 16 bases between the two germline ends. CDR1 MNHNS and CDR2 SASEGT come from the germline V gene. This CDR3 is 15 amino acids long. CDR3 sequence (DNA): TGTGCCAGCAGCCAAATCAGGACAGAAACAGATACGCAGTATTTT. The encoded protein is CASSQIRTETDTQYF.

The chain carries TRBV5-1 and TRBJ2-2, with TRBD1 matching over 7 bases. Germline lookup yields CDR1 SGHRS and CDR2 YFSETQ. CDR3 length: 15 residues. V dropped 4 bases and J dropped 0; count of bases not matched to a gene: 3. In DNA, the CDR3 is TGCGCCAGCAGCGAGGGGACAGCGAACACCGGGGAGCTGTTTTTT. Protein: CASSEGTANTGELFF.

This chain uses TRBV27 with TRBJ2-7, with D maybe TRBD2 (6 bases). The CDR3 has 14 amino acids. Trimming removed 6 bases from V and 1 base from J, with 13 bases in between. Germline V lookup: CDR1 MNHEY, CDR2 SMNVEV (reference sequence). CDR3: CASRSSGLSYEQYF. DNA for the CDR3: TGTGCCAGCAGGTCCTCGGGACTTTCCTACGAGCAGTACTTC.

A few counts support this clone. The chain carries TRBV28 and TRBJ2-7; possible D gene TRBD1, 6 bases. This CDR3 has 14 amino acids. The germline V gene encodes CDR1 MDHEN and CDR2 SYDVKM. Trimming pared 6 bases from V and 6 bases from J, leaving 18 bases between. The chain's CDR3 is CASRKQGFSGEQYF. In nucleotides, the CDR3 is TGTGCCAGCAGGAAACAGGGTTTTTCGGGCGAGCAGTACTTC.

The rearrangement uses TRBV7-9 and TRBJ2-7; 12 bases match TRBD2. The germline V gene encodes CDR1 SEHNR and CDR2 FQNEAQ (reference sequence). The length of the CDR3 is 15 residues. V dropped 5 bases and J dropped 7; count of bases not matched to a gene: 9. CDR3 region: CASSRSSGGAEEQYF. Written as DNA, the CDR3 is TGTGCCAGCAGCCGATCTAGCGGGGGGGCGGAGGAGCAGTACTTC. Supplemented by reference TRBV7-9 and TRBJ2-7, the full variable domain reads DTGVSQNPRHKITKRGQNVTFRCDPISEHNRLYWYRQTLGQGPEFLTYFQNEAQLEKSRLLSDRFSAERPKGSFSTLEIQRTEQGDSAMYLCASSRSSGGAEEQYFGPGTRLTVT.

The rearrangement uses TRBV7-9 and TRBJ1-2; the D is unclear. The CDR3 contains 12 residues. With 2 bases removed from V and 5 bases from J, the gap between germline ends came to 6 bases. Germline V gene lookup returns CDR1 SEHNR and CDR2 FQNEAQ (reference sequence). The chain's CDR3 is CASSLRVYGYTF. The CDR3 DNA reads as TGTGCCAGCAGCTTACGAGTTTATGGCTACACCTTC. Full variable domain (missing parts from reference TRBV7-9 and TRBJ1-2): DTGVSQNPRHKITKRGQNVTFRCDPISEHNRLYWYRQTLGQGPEFLTYFQNEAQLEKSRLLSDRFSAERPKGSFSTLEIQRTEQGDSAMYLCASSLRVYGYTFGSGTRLTVV.

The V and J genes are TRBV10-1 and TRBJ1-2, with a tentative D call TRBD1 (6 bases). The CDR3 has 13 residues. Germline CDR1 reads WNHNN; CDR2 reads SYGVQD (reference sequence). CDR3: CARGRGANYGYTF. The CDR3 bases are TGCGCAAGAGGGAGGGGGGCTAACTATGGCTACACCTTC.

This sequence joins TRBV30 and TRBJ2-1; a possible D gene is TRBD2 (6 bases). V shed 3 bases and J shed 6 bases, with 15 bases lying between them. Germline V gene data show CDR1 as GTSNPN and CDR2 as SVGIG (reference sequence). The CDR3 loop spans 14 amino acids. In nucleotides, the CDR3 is TGTGCCTGGAGCCCTGGTAGCGGTTTCAATGAGCAGTTCTTC. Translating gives CAWSPGSGFNEQFF.

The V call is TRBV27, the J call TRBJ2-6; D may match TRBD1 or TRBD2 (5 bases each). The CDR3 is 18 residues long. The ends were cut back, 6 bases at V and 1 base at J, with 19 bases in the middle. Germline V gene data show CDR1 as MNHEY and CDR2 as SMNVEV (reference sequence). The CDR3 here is CASSVSGTAYSGANVLTF. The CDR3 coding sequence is TGTGCCAGCAGCGTATCCGGGACGGCCTATTCTGGGGCCAACGTCCTGACTTTC.

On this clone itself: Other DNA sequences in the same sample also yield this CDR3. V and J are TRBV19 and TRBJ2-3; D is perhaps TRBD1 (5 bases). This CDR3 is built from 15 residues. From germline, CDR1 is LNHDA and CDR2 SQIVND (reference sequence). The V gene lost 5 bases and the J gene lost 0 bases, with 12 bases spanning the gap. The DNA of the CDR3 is TGTGCCAGTAGTCGGCAGGGCCTAAGCACAGATACGCAGTATTTT. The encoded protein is CASSRQGLSTDTQYF.

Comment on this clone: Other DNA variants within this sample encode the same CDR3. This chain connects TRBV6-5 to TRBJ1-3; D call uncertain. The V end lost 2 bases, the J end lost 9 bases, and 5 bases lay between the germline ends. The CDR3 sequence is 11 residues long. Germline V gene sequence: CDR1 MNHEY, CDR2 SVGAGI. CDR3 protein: CASSYSGTIYF. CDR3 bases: TGTGCCAGCAGTTACAGTGGCACCATATATTTT.

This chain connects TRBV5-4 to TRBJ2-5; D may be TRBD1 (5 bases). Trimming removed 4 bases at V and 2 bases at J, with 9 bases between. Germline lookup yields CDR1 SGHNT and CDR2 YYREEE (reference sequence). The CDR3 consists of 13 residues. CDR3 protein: CASSDTGQETQYF. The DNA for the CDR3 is TGTGCCAGCAGCGATACAGGACAAGAGACCCAGTACTTC.

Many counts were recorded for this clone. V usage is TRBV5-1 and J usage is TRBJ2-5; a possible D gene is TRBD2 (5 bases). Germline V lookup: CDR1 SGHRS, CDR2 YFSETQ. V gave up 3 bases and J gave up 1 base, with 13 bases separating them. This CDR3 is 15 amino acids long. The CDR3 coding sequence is TGCGCCAGCAGCTCGGGGTATACAATCCAAGAGACCCAGTACTTC. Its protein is CASSSGYTIQETQYF.

The CDR3 is CASSLAPTSGGYNEQFF. In nucleotides, the CDR3 is TGTGCCAGCAGCTTAGCCCCGACTAGCGGGGGCTACAATGAGCAGTTCTTC. This chain connects TRBV7-2 to TRBJ2-1; 12 nucleotides align to TRBD2. From germline, CDR1 is SGHTA and CDR2 FQGNSA. The V gene end was trimmed by 0 bases and the J gene end by 3 bases; junction bases not matched to a gene: 3. The CDR3 is 17 residues long.

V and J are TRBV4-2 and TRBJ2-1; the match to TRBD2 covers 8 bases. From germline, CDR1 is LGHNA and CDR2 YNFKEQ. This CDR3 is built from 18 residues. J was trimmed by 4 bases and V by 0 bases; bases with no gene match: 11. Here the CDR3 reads CASSQDLAATGGYNEQFF. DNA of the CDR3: TGTGCCAGCAGCCAAGATTTAGCGGCCACGGGGGGGTACAATGAGCAGTTCTTC.

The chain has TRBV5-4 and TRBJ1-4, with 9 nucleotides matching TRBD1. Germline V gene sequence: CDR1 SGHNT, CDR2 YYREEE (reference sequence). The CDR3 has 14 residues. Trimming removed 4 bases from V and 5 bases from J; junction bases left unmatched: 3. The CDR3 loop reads CASSTGQGNEKLFF. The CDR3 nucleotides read TGTGCCAGCAGCACGGGACAGGGAAATGAAAAACTGTTTTTT.